These T cell receptor beta chains were read from a single sample in a study of T-cell memory formation after mild COVID-19. Each CDR3 protein is one row after TCRdb ran MiXCR on the 5' RACE reads. The data show about 430,000 distinct CDR3 sequences, 24% seen once. Input material: PBMCs or a T cell subset sorted from them (not recorded which). These receptors all come from an adult woman who had mild COVID-19 (a few samples of this study predate the infection). Cell type and time point are not known. Both conserved end residues are part of each CDR3. D genes are given only for firm matches. Where a row states a size, it is once, few, many or the class of an expanded clone; other rows omit it.

j_call: TRBJ1-6; cdr3_length: 16; d_call: .; clone_size: few; v_call: TRBV4-1; cdr3_nt: TGCGCCAGCAGCCAACCGGACAGAGTTCGGGGTTCGGCCCTCCACTTT; cdr3_aa: CASSQPDRVRGSALHF
j_call: TRBJ1-1; cdr3_length: 12; d_call: .; clone_size: few; v_call: TRBV11-3; cdr3_nt: TGTGCCAGCGGCCCGCTGAACACTGAAGCTTTCTTT; cdr3_aa: CASGPLNTEAFF
j_call: TRBJ2-3; cdr3_length: 14; d_call: .; clone_size: few; v_call: TRBV5-1; cdr3_nt: TGCGCCAGCAGCACCGGGACCGGTGGAGATACGCAGTATTTT; cdr3_aa: CASSTGTGGDTQYF
j_call: TRBJ2-2; cdr3_length: 16; d_call: TRBD1; clone_size: .; v_call: TRBV27; cdr3_nt: TGTGCCAGCATAGGCTTGGACAGGGGGAACACCGGGGAGCTGTTTTTT; cdr3_aa: CASIGLDRGNTGELFF
j_call: TRBJ1-1; cdr3_length: 16; d_call: .; clone_size: .; v_call: TRBV2; cdr3_nt: TGTGCCAGCAGGCGCGGCGGGTGGGGGTCCAACACTGAAGCTTTCTTT; cdr3_aa: CASRRGGWGSNTEAFF
j_call: TRBJ1-5; cdr3_length: 14; d_call: .; clone_size: .; v_call: TRBV11-2; cdr3_nt: TGTGCCAGCAGCCTCGGGGGGGAGAGGCAGCCCCAGCATTTT; cdr3_aa: CASSLGGERQPQHF
j_call: TRBJ2-2; cdr3_length: 15; d_call: TRBD1; clone_size: .; v_call: TRBV5-1; cdr3_nt: TGCGCCAGCAGCACGGGACAGGGACACACCGGGGAGCTGTTTTTT; cdr3_aa: CASSTGQGHTGELFF
j_call: TRBJ1-1; cdr3_length: 13; d_call: .; clone_size: .; v_call: TRBV12-3/TRBV12-4; cdr3_nt: TGTGCCAGCAGTTTATCAGTGGTTCTTGAAGCTTTCTTT; cdr3_aa: CASSLSVVLEAFF
j_call: TRBJ1-3; cdr3_length: 14; d_call: .; clone_size: few; v_call: TRBV14; cdr3_nt: TGTGCCAGCAAGCGGGGCAGCTCTGGAAACACCATATATTTT; cdr3_aa: CASKRGSSGNTIYF
j_call: TRBJ1-1; cdr3_length: 14; d_call: .; clone_size: .; v_call: TRBV5-1; cdr3_nt: TGCGCCAGCAGCTTGACTCCGCCGAACACTGAAGCTTTCTTT; cdr3_aa: CASSLTPPNTEAFF
j_call: TRBJ1-6; cdr3_length: 14; d_call: .; clone_size: many; v_call: TRBV5-1; cdr3_nt: TGCGCCAGCAGCTTGAGGGGGGACACCTCACCCCTCCACTTT; cdr3_aa: CASSLRGDTSPLHF
j_call: TRBJ2-7; cdr3_length: 15; d_call: .; clone_size: .; v_call: TRBV27; cdr3_nt: TGTGCCAGCAGTTTATCCCGACCCGCAACCTACGAGCAGTACTTC; cdr3_aa: CASSLSRPATYEQYF
j_call: TRBJ1-4; cdr3_length: 15; d_call: TRBD1; clone_size: .; v_call: TRBV7-2; cdr3_nt: TGTGCCAGCAGCTTTTTAGGACAGGGATACGAAAAACTGTTTTTT; cdr3_aa: CASSFLGQGYEKLFF
j_call: TRBJ2-3; cdr3_length: 18; d_call: TRBD2; clone_size: .; v_call: TRBV5-1; cdr3_nt: TGCGCCAGCAGCTTGGTATCTCGGCTAGCGGGGGGTACAGATACGCAGTATTTT; cdr3_aa: CASSLVSRLAGGTDTQYF
j_call: TRBJ1-1; cdr3_length: 15; d_call: .; clone_size: .; v_call: TRBV7-8; cdr3_nt: TGTGCCAGCAGCTTAGCTGGGGGCATGAACACTGAAGCTTTCTTT; cdr3_aa: CASSLAGGMNTEAFF
j_call: TRBJ2-3; cdr3_length: 15; d_call: .; clone_size: once; v_call: TRBV3-1; cdr3_nt: TGTGCCAGCAGCCTTTCTACTCTGAGCACAGATACGCAGTATTTT; cdr3_aa: CASSLSTLSTDTQYF
j_call: TRBJ2-5; cdr3_length: 15; d_call: .; clone_size: .; v_call: TRBV7-9; cdr3_nt: TGTGCCAGCAGCTCTGGACGGAGGGAGCGGGAGACCCAGTACTTC; cdr3_aa: CASSSGRRERETQYF
j_call: TRBJ1-2; cdr3_length: 17; d_call: TRBD1; clone_size: many; v_call: TRBV12-3/TRBV12-4; cdr3_nt: TGTGCCAGCAGCTTCCCCGGGACAGGGGGCGCAAGCTATGGCTACACCTTC; cdr3_aa: CASSFPGTGGASYGYTF
j_call: TRBJ2-3; cdr3_length: 11; d_call: .; clone_size: .; v_call: TRBV10-2; cdr3_nt: TGCGCCATCCAAAGGGGGGATACGCAGTATTTT; cdr3_aa: CAIQRGDTQYF
j_call: TRBJ1-1; cdr3_length: 15; d_call: TRBD1; clone_size: few; v_call: TRBV7-8; cdr3_nt: TGTGCCAGCAGCTTAGCCGAGACAGGGAGAACTGAAGCTTTCTTT; cdr3_aa: CASSLAETGRTEAFF
j_call: TRBJ2-7; cdr3_length: 13; d_call: TRBD2; clone_size: few; v_call: TRBV20-1; cdr3_nt: TGCAGTGCTAGAGCTAGCGGGGACTACGAGCAGTACTTC; cdr3_aa: CSARASGDYEQYF
j_call: TRBJ2-3; cdr3_length: 17; d_call: TRBD2; clone_size: few; v_call: TRBV3-1; cdr3_nt: TGTGCCAGCAGCCAAGATAGTCTAGCGGGAGTCATAGATACGCAGTATTTT; cdr3_aa: CASSQDSLAGVIDTQYF